One sample yielded the 13 T cell receptor beta chains listed below, sequenced in a study of T-cell memory formation after mild COVID-19. TCRdb recomputed calls from the 5' RACE reads with MiXCR, one row per CDR3 protein. This table has about 110,000 distinct CDR3 sequences, over 15% appearing once. What was sequenced was PBMCs or a T cell subset sorted from them (not recorded which). Receptors originate from a man younger than 35 who had mild COVID-19 (a few samples of this study predate the infection). Cell type and time point are not known.

In this sample, this clonotype turned up a few times. The chain uses TRBV28 and TRBJ2-3; no definite D call. Germline-derived CDR1 and CDR2 are MDHEN and SYDVKM. Trimming stripped 5 bases from V and 6 bases from J, with 9 bases between. This CDR3 contains 12 residues. The CDR3, as DNA: TGTGCCAGCAGTGACCGGTTGGATACGCAGTATTTT. Protein product: CASSDRLDTQYF.

This clonotype came up a few times. V and J are TRBV7-2 and TRBJ1-2; unclear D gene. Per the germline V gene, CDR1 is SGHTA and CDR2 is FQGNSA. CDR3 size: 10 residues. Trimming removed 8 bases from V and 8 bases from J, with 9 bases in between. CDR3 nucleotide sequence: TGTGCCAGCGGGCGCGACGGCTACACCTTC. Translated: CASGRDGYTF.

The rearrangement uses TRBV13 and TRBJ1-2, with D unclear. The V gene's germline CDR1 is PRHDT and CDR2 FYEKMQ (reference sequence). The CDR3 totals 16 residues. V lost 4 bases, J lost 3 bases, and 18 bases lay in between. The DNA for the CDR3 is TGTGCCAGCAGCTCCATGACGCGGCGGGCTGACTATGGCTACACCTTC. Its translation: CASSSMTRRADYGYTF.

This clonotype appeared a few times. The chain combines TRBV18 with TRBJ2-3, with D perhaps matching TRBD1 (5 bases). CDR3 length: 14 residues. Trimming shortened V by 6 bases and J by 3 bases, and 13 bases separated the two germline ends. Germline CDR1 KGHSH, CDR2 LQKENI. In DNA form, the CDR3 reads TGTGCCAGCTCCCCGCTTGGGGCAACAGATACGCAGTATTTT. Translation gives CASSPLGATDTQYF. Supplemented by reference TRBV18 and TRBJ2-3, the full variable domain reads NAGVMQNPRHLVRRRGQEARLRCSPMKGHSHVYWYRQLPEEGLKFMVYLQKENIIDESGMPKERFSAEFPKEGPSILRIQQVVRGDSAAYFCASSPLGATDTQYFGPGTRLTVL.

V and J are TRBV20-1 and TRBJ1-1; 7 bases line up with TRBD1. V trimming: 4 bases; J trimming: 5 bases; junction bases outside the gene matches: 10. Germline lookup yields CDR1 DFQATT and CDR2 SNEGSKA (reference sequence). The CDR3 is 14 amino acids. The CDR3 DNA sequence: TGCAGTGCTATTGGCCAGACAGGGAGAACTGAAGCTTTCTTT. Amino acid sequence: CSAIGQTGRTEAFF.

This clonotype was seen a few times. CDR3 sequence reads: CASSWGSLNTEAFF. CDR3 DNA: TGTGCCAGCAGCTGGGGCAGCTTGAACACTGAAGCTTTCTTT. The V call is TRBV7-9, the J call TRBJ1-1, with D possibly matching TRBD1 (5 bases). The CDR3 has 14 residues. Trimming pared 4 bases from V and 0 bases from J, leaving 9 bases between. Germline values: CDR1 SEHNR, CDR2 FQNEAQ (reference sequence). Filled out from reference TRBV7-9 and TRBJ1-1, the complete variable domain reads DTGVSQNPRHKITKRGQNVTFRCDPISEHNRLYWYRQTLGQGPEFLTYFQNEAQLEKSRLLSDRFSAERPKGSFSTLEIQRTEQGDSAMYLCASSWGSLNTEAFFGQGTRLTVV.

This chain uses TRBV20-1 with TRBJ2-7, with TRBD1 matching 10 bases. CDR1 and CDR2 (germline): DFQATT, SNEGSKA (reference sequence). V was pared by 4 bases and J by 4 bases, with 10 bases of the junction left unmatched. The CDR3 is made up of 15 amino acids. This CDR3 reads CSATADRGRVYEQYF. The CDR3 DNA reads TGCAGTGCTACAGCCGACAGGGGGCGCGTTTACGAGCAGTACTTC.

This clonotype was seen many times. The gene calls are TRBV6-5 and TRBJ2-7; a weak D match, TRBD2 (6 bases). Germline CDR1 is MNHEY and CDR2 is SVGAGI. V lost 8 bases to trimming and J lost 4 bases, with 9 bases between them. The CDR3 is 11 amino acids. The CDR3 region is CASGGTYEQYV. In nucleotides, the CDR3 is TGTGCCAGCGGGGGGACTTACGAGCAGTACGTC.

This clonotype appeared a few times. The chain couples TRBV20-1 to TRBJ2-3; unclear D gene. CDR3 size: 13 residues. From germline, CDR1 is DFQATT and CDR2 SNEGSKA (reference sequence). Trimming removed 1 base from V and 2 bases from J, with 7 bases in between. CDR3 region: CSARVVNTDTQYF. The CDR3 DNA reads TGCAGTGCTAGAGTGGTTAACACAGATACGCAGTATTTT.

The V gene is TRBV20-1, the J gene TRBJ1-4; D may be TRBD1 (5 bases). CDR3 size: 11 residues. The germline V gene has CDR1 DFQATT and CDR2 SNEGSKA (reference sequence). V lost 7 bases, J lost 7 bases, and 10 bases lay in between. This chain's CDR3 is CSGRESEKLFF. The CDR3 DNA reads as TGCAGTGGCAGGGAGTCTGAAAAACTGTTTTTT.

In its sample, this clonotype was seen a few times. The V and J genes are TRBV6-5 and TRBJ1-1, with 7 bases identical to TRBD1. CDR3 length: 13 residues. Germline values: CDR1 MNHEY, CDR2 SVGAGI. Unmatched junction bases numbered 6, after V lost 7 bases and J lost 4 bases. CDR3 residues: CASNDRVGTEAFF. The CDR3 nucleotides are TGTGCCAGCAACGACAGGGTGGGCACTGAAGCTTTCTTT.

This clonotype was detected only a few times. The chain employs TRBV12-3 or TRBV12-4 and TRBJ1-6, with D perhaps TRBD1 (5 bases). V dropped 4 bases and J dropped 8 bases, with 18 bases sitting between them. The CDR3 covers 16 residues. The CDR3 DNA sequence: TGTGCCAGCAGTTCTCCGGCGGGGGTGAGGGATTCACCCCTCCACTTT. Translating it yields CASSSPAGVRDSPLHF.

This clonotype was seen a handful of times. V and J are TRBV5-1 and TRBJ2-5; D is possibly TRBD2 (7 bases). In germline, CDR1 is SGHRS, CDR2 YFSETQ. The CDR3 contains 14 residues. The ends were cut back, 4 bases at V and 0 bases at J, with 10 bases in the middle. The CDR3 DNA reads as TGCGCCAGCAGCGAGGGGGGGAACCAAGAGACCCAGTACTTC. It encodes CASSEGGNQETQYF.